The 4 T cell receptor beta chains below come from one sample, sequenced in a study of memory CD4+ T cells and cytomegalovirus serostatus. Clones were sequenced by immunoSEQ multiplex PCR, and TCRdb holds only the in-frame ones, with some missing. The table includes under 65,000 clones, around 80% detected once. Single viable CD3+CD4+CD8-CD45RO+ cells were sorted as the memory CD4+ T cells. The sample taken for sequencing was memory CD4+ T cells from blood. The origin of the receptors is an adult in good health and CMV-seronegative.

The chain couples TRBV28 to TRBJ2-7; D possibly corresponds to TRBD2 (5 bases). This CDR3 has 11 amino acids. Trimming shortened V by 7 bases and J by 3 bases, and 7 bases separated the two germline ends. Germline V gene lookup returns CDR1 MDHEN and CDR2 SYDVKM. DNA for the CDR3: TGTGCCAGCAACGGGATCTACGAGCAGTACTTC. Protein: CASNGIYEQYF.

The chain links TRBV7-9 to TRBJ2-1, with 8 bases aligning to TRBD1. The CDR3 loop spans 13 amino acids. Losses at the gene ends were 6 bases for V and 10 bases for J; bases not matched to a gene: 8. Per germline, CDR1 SEHNR and CDR2 FQNEAQ (reference sequence). CDR3 nucleotides: TGTGCCAGCAGACGGACAGGGTCTGGCGAGCAGTTCTTC. It encodes CASRRTGSGEQFF.

V and J are TRBV25-1 and TRBJ2-1, with TRBD2 identical over 7 bases. Per germline, CDR1 MGHDK and CDR2 SYGVNS. The trim removed 4 bases at V and 4 bases at J, leaving 4 bases unmatched. The CDR3 loop spans 14 amino acids. CDR3 bases: TGTGCCAGCAGTGGTAGTAGCGGGTACAATGAGCAGTTCTTC. As protein: CASSGSSGYNEQFF.

The chain joins TRBV2 to TRBJ2-1; 12 bases map to TRBD2. The V and J ends lost 8 bases and 9 bases, in that order; junction bases with no gene match: 32. CDR1 and CDR2 from the germline V gene are SNHLY and FYNNEI. The CDR3 has 22 residues. The CDR3 protein is CASAERAHGKFRLAGVGAEQFF. CDR3 nucleotides: TGTGCCAGCGCGGAGAGGGCCCATGGGAAATTTAGACTAGCGGGAGTTGGGGCTGAGCAGTTCTTC.